This T cell receptor (beta chain) was sequenced for a study of blood T cell repertoires in COVID-19. Across the study: The United States, Italy and Spain supplied acute and convalescent COVID-19 samples. T cells, B-cell-depleted T cells, or PBMCs supplied cDNA or gDNA.

Only one count was recorded for this clone. In the source study's methods: The authors estimated nucleated cell counts from reference gene primer amplification. Sequenced by immunoSEQ multiplex PCR; TCRdb stores in-frame clones only, minus some. V and J calls and clone size are those listed in that table; D and trimming were worked out from the DNA. The sample has roughly 200,000 clones, 84% seen once. The length of the CDR3 is 13 residues. Germline CDR1 reads WNHNN; CDR2 reads SYGVQD (reference sequence). The V and J ends lost 7 bases and 9 bases respectively, with 13 bases between them. The chain employs TRBV10-1 and TRBJ1-6, with D perhaps TRBD1 (5 bases). The sample was peripheral blood. The sequence came from a woman older than 75 with COVID-19, enrolled during active disease. CDR3 nucleotide sequence: TGCGCCAGCACCTCGACAGTCTTTTCACCCCTCCACTTT. Translation gives CASTSTVFSPLHF.